Listed below are T cell receptor beta chains from one sample, sequenced in a study of blood T cells in healthy people across ages. Each CDR3 protein is one row after TCRdb ran MiXCR on the 5' RACE reads. In the table there are just over 1 million distinct CDR3 sequences, roughly 45% of which are singletons. The sample was blood. These receptors originate from a woman aged 60-75 years in good health. CDR3s include the opening cysteine and the closing phenylalanine or tryptophan. D genes are given only for firm matches. Clone size is not always given. Where it is, it says once, few, many or a class for expanded clones.

cdr3_aa: CSTGGNEQYF; v_call: TRBV28; d_call: TRBD1; clone_size: .
cdr3_aa: CSAIRRAGGRTDTQYF; v_call: TRBV20-1; d_call: TRBD2; clone_size: many
cdr3_aa: CASSPPTGGAGTEAFF; v_call: TRBV7-2; d_call: TRBD1; clone_size: few
cdr3_aa: CSARGTGRSYEQYF; v_call: TRBV20-1; d_call: TRBD1; clone_size: few
cdr3_aa: CASSVSGFSYEQYF; v_call: TRBV6-1; d_call: TRBD2; clone_size: .
cdr3_aa: CASSPDGQWGNEQYF; v_call: TRBV12-3/TRBV12-4; d_call: .; clone_size: few
cdr3_aa: CASSQKMGLGGGVQFF; v_call: TRBV14; d_call: .; clone_size: .
cdr3_aa: CASSSGGTPGNEQFF; v_call: TRBV11-2; d_call: .; clone_size: once
cdr3_aa: CASSVDGTGQYEQYF; v_call: TRBV9; d_call: TRBD1; clone_size: many
cdr3_aa: CASSAAGGYSNQPQHF; v_call: TRBV6-1; d_call: .; clone_size: .
cdr3_aa: CSAASGRAGNEQFF; v_call: TRBV20-1; d_call: TRBD2; clone_size: .
cdr3_aa: CASSPGQYGETQYF; v_call: TRBV12-3/TRBV12-4; d_call: .; clone_size: .
cdr3_aa: CASSPGAGDYEQYF; v_call: TRBV5-1; d_call: TRBD2; clone_size: .
cdr3_aa: CASDQGPSNTEAFF; v_call: TRBV2; d_call: .; clone_size: .
cdr3_aa: CASSRETGQNTEAFF; v_call: TRBV5-4; d_call: .; clone_size: .
cdr3_aa: CASSLDSSTQFF; v_call: TRBV5-6; d_call: .; clone_size: .
cdr3_aa: CARRGGVPYEQYF; v_call: TRBV21-1; d_call: .; clone_size: .
cdr3_aa: CSANGGVYYNEQFF; v_call: TRBV20-1; d_call: .; clone_size: .
cdr3_aa: CASSEQGGGSYEQYF; v_call: TRBV2; d_call: .; clone_size: .
cdr3_aa: CSVVTGTGASEQFF; v_call: TRBV29-1; d_call: TRBD1; clone_size: many
cdr3_aa: CSAPTSGSFYNEQFF; v_call: TRBV20-1; d_call: TRBD2; clone_size: .
cdr3_aa: CASSEAGAQDSPLHF; v_call: TRBV6-1; d_call: .; clone_size: .
cdr3_aa: CSARVGVTGWSYEQFF; v_call: TRBV20-1; d_call: .; clone_size: .